This note documents a single T cell receptor beta chain sequence. This record belongs to a study of blood T cell repertoires in COVID-19. Study-level background: PBMCs, B-cell-depleted T cells, or T cells were the source of the cDNA or gDNA that made up the material.

In the study's own analysis: Nucleated cell counts were estimated from reference gene primer amplification. The data were produced by immunoSEQ multiplex PCR, yet TCRdb's version contains in-frame clones alone and is incomplete. The DNA was the basis for D and trimming; V, J and clone size are from that table. The profile shows more than 100,000 clones, about 87% of them singletons. The CDR3 sequence is 19 residues long. The V and J ends lost 4 bases and 2 bases, in that order; junction bases with no gene match: 12. From germline, CDR1 is SEHNR and CDR2 FQNEAQ (reference sequence). The sequence was obtained from a man aged 45-65 years with active COVID-19. The sample consisted of peripheral blood. This sequence joins TRBV7-9 and TRBJ2-3; 13 positions match TRBD2. In nucleotides, the CDR3 is TGTGCCAGCAGCTCCCCGGCCGGGACTAGCGGGGTAGACACAGATACGCAGTATTTT. As protein: CASSSPAGTSGVDTDTQYF.